The sequence of this T cell receptor (beta chain) was determined in a study of T cells in Graves' hyperthyroidism and ophthalmopathy. This clonotype turned up a few times. RNA transcripts gave rise to amplified TCR beta CDR3 regions. Carried out on the TCR CDR3, a first-round RT-PCR used the HTBI primer set. One entry per CDR3 protein results from TCRdb running MiXCR on the multiplex PCR reads. The repertoire holds roughly 660,000 distinct CDR3 sequences, 15% to 20% seen once, with roughly a sixth in the top ten. The CDR3 totals 16 residues. V shed 0 bases, J shed 6 bases, and the junction held 10 bases outside the gene matches. CDR1 MNHNS and CDR2 SASEGT come from the germline V gene. The study excluded patients with uncontrolled infection, other autoimmune disease, pregnancy or lactation.

Input material: blood. V gene TRBV6-1 combines with J gene TRBJ2-7, with 8 bases aligning to TRBD1. The TCR comes from a man over 45 with Graves' hyperthyroidism. The CDR3: CASSEAPTGVWSEQYF. CDR3 sequence (DNA): TGTGCCAGCAGTGAAGCGCCGACAGGGGTTTGGAGCGAGCAGTACTTC.